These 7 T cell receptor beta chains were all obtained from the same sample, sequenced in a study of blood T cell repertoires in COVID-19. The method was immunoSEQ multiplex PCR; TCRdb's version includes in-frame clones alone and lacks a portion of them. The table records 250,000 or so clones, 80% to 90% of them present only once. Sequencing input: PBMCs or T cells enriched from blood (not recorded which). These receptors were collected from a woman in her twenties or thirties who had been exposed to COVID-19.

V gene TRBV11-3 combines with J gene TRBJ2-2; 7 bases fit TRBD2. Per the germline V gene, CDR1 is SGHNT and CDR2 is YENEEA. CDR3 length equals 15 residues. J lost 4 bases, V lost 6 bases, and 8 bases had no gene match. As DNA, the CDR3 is TGTGCCAGCAGTTTTAGCGGGCGGGGCACCGGGGAGCTGTTTTTT. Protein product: CASSFSGRGTGELFF.

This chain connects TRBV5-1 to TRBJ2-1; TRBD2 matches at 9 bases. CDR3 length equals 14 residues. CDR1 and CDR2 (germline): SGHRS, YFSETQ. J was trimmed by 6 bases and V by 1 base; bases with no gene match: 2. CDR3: CASSLTSGSNEQFF. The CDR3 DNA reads TGCGCCAGCAGCTTGACTAGCGGGTCCAATGAGCAGTTCTTC.

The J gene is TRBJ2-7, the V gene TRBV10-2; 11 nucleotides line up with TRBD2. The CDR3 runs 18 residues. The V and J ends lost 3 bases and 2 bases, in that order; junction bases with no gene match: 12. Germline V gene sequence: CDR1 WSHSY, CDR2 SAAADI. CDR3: CASSEGGSGRAGTYEQYF. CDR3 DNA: TGCGCCAGCAGTGAAGGAGGTAGCGGGAGGGCCGGAACCTACGAGCAGTACTTC.

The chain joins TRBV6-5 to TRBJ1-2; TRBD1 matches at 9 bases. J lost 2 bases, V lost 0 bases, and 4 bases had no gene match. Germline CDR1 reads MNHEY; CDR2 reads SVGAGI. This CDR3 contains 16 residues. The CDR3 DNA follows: TGTGCCAGCAGTTACTCGATAACAGGGGGCAACTATGGCTACACCTTC. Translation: CASSYSITGGNYGYTF.

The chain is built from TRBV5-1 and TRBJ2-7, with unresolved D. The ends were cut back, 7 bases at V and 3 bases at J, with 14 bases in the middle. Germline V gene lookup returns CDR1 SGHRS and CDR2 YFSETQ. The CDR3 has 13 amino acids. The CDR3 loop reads CASSSFTDYEQYF. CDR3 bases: TGCGCCAGCTCCAGTTTCACCGACTACGAGCAGTACTTC.

The CDR3 reads CASRFTGGSYGYTF. Here the CDR3 DNA reads TGTGCCAGCAGGTTCACAGGGGGTAGCTATGGCTACACCTTC. V is TRBV27 and J is TRBJ1-2; 8 bases line up with TRBD1. The CDR3 is 14 amino acids. Germline lookup yields CDR1 MNHEY and CDR2 SMNVEV (reference sequence). The ends lost 6 bases at V and 4 bases at J; junction bases unmatched: 7.

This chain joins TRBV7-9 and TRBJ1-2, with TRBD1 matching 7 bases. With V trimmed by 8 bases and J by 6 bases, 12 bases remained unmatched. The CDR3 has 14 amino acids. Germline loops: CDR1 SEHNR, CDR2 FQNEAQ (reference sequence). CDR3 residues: CASERGTVPHGYTF. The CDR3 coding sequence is TGTGCCAGCGAAAGAGGGACAGTTCCCCATGGCTACACCTTC.